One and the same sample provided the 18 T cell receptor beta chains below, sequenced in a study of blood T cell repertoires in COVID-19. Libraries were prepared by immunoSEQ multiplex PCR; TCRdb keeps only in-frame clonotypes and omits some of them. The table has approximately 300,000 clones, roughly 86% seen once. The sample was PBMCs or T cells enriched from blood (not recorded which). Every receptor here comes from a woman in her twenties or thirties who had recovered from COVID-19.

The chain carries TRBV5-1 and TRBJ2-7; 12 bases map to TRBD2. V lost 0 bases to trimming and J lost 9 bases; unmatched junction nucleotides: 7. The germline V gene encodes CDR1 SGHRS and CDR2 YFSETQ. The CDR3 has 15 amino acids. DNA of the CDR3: TGCGCCAGCAGCTTGGATGTTGTGACTAGCGGGAGGCAGTACTTC. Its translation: CASSLDVVTSGRQYF. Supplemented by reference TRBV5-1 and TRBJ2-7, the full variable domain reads KAGVTQTPRYLIKTRGQQVTLSCSPISGHRSVSWYQQTPGQGLQFLFEYFSETQRNKGNFPGRFSGRQFSNSRSEMNVSTLELGDSALYLCASSLDVVTSGRQYFGPGTRLTVT.

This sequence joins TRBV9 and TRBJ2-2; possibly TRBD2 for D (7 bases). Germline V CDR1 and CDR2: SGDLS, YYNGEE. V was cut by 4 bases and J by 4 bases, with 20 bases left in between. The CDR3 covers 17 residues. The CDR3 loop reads CASSPQGWERGTGELFF. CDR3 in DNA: TGTGCCAGCAGCCCGCAGGGGTGGGAGCGGGGCACCGGGGAGCTGTTTTTT.

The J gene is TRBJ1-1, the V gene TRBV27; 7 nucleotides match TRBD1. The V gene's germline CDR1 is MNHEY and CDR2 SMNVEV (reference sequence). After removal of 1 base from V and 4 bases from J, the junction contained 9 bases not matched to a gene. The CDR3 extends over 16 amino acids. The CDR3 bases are TGTGCCAGCAGTTTATTGAGGATATCAGGGGGCACTGAAGCTTTCTTT. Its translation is CASSLLRISGGTEAFF.

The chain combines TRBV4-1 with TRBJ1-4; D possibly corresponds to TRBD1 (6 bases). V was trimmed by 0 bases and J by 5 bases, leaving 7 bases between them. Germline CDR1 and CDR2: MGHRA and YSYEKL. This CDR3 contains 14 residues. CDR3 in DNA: TGCGCCAGCAGCCAAGAACAGGGAAATGAAAAACTGTTTTTT. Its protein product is CASSQEQGNEKLFF.

The CDR3 DNA reads as TGTGCTAGTCAAGACCGGAGCTCCTACAATGAGCAGTTCTTC. Protein product: CASQDRSSYNEQFF. V gene TRBV12-5 combines with J gene TRBJ2-1; no clear D gene. The CDR3 extends over 14 amino acids. Germline-derived CDR1 and CDR2 are LGHNT and FRNRAP. The V end was cut by 8 bases, the J end by 0 bases, with 11 bases between.

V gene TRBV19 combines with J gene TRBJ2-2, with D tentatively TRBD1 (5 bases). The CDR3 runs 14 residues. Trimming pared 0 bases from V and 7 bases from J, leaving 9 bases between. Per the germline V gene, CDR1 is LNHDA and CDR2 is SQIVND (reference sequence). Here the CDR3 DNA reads TGTGCCAGTAGTATAGAGGGGCTTTTCGGGGAGCTGTTTTTT. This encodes CASSIEGLFGELFF.

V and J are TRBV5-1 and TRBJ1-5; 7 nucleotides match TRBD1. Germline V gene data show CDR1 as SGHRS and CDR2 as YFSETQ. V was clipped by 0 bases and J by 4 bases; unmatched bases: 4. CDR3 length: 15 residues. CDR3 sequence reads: CASSLGDSKNQPQHF. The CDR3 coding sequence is TGCGCCAGCAGCTTGGGGGACAGCAAAAATCAGCCCCAGCATTTT.

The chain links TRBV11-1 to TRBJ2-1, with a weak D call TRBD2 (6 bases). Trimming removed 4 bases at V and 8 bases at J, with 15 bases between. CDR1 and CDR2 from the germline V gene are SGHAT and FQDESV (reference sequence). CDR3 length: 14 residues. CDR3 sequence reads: CASSYGRLVDEQFF. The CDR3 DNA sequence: TGTGCCAGCAGCTACGGGAGACTAGTCGATGAGCAGTTCTTC.

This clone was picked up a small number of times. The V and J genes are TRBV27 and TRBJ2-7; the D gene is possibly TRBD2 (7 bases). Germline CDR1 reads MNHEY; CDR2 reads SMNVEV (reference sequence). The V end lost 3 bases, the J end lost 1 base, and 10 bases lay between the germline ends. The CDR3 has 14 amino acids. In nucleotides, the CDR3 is TGTGCCAGCAGTTTCGGGGGGCCTTCCTACGAGCAGTACTTC. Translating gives CASSFGGPSYEQYF.

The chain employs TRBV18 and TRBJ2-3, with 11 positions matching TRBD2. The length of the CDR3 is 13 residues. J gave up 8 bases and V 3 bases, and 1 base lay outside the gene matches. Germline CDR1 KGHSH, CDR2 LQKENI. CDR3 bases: TGTGCCAGCTCACCGACTAGCGGGATTACGCAGTATTTT. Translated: CASSPTSGITQYF.

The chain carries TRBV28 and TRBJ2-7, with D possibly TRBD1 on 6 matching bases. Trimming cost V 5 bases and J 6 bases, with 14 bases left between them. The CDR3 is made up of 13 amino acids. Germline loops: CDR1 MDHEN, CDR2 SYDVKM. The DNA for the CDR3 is TGTGCCAGCAGTAAATCTACAGGGTCCGAGCAGTACTTC. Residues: CASSKSTGSEQYF.

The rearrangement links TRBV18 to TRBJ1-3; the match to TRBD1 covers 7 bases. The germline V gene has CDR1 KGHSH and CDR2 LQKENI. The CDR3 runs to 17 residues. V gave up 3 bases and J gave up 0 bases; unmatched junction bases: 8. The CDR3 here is CASSPRQGASSGNTIYF. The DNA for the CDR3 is TGTGCCAGCTCACCCCGACAGGGCGCTAGCTCTGGAAACACCATATATTTT.

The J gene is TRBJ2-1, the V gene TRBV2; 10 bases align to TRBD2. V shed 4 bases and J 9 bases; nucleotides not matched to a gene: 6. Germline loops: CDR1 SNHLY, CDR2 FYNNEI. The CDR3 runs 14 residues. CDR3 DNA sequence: TGTGCCAGCAGTGTGCTAGCGGGAGAAAGTGAGCAGTTCTTC. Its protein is CASSVLAGESEQFF.

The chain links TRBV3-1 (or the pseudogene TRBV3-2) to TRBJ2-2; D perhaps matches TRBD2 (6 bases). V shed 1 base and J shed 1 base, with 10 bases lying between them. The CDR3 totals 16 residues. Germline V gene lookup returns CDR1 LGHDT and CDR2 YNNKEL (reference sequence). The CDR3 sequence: CASSQVGSGNTGELFF. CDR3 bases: TGTGCCAGCAGCCAAGTCGGGAGTGGGAACACCGGGGAGCTGTTTTTT.

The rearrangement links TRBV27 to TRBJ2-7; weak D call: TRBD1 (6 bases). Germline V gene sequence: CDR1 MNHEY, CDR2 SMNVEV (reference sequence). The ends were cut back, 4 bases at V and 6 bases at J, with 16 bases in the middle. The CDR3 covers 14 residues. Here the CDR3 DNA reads TGTGCCAGCAGTTGGGCCGTGGGGGCCGGCGAGCAGTACTTC. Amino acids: CASSWAVGAGEQYF.

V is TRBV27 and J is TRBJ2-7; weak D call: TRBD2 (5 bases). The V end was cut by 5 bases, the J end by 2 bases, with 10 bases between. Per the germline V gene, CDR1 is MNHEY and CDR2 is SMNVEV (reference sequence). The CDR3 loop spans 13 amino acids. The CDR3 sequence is CASSPARAYEQYF. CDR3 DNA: TGTGCCAGCAGTCCCGCGCGGGCCTACGAGCAGTACTTC.

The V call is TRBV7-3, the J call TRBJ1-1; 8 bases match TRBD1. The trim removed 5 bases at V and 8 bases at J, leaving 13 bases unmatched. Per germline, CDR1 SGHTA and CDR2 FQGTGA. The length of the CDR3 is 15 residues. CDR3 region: CASSPTGTGAHEAFF. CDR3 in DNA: TGTGCCAGCAGCCCGACAGGGACAGGCGCTCACGAAGCTTTCTTT.

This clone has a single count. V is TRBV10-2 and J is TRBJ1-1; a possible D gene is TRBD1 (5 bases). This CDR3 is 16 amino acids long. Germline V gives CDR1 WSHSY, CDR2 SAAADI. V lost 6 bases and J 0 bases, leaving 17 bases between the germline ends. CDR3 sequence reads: CASRGGGTTVNTEAFF. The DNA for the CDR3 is TGCGCCAGCAGGGGAGGAGGGACGACAGTGAACACTGAAGCTTTCTTT.